The clone carrying this TCR beta chain was recorded only once. The germline gives CDR1 SQVTM, CDR2 ANQGSEA. J was trimmed by 2 bases and V by 2 bases; bases with no gene match: 7. The length of the CDR3 is 15 residues. This sample is drawn from a study of blood T cell repertoires in COVID-19. Turning to the study itself: Whether acute or convalescent, the COVID-19 samples came from the United States, Italy and Spain.

Measured with immunoSEQ multiplex PCR; TCRdb has only the in-frame clones, and not every one. The repertoire has more than 85,000 clones, about 79% of them found once; the top ten carry approximately 4.4%. The V gene is TRBV29-1, the J gene TRBJ2-5; 8 bases line up with TRBD1. Material for sequencing was peripheral blood. The receptor's source is a woman in her forties or fifties with acute or convalescent COVID-19. In nucleotides, the CDR3 is TGCAGCGTTGAACCCGACAGGGGAAGACAAGAGACCCAGTACTTC. Translation: CSVEPDRGRQETQYF.